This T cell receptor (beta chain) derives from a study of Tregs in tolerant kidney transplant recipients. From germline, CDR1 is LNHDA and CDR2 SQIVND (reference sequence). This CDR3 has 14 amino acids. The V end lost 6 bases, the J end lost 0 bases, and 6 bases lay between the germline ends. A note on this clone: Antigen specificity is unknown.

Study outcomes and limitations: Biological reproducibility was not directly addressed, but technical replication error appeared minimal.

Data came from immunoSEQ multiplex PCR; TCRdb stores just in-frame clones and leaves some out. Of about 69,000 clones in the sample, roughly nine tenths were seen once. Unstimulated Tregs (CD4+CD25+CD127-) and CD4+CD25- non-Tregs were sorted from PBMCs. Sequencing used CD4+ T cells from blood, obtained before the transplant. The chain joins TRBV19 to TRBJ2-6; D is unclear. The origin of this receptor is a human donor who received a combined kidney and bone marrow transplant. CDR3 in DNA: TGTGCCAGTAGCACATCCTCTGGGGCCAACGTCCTGACTTTC. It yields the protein CASSTSSGANVLTF.